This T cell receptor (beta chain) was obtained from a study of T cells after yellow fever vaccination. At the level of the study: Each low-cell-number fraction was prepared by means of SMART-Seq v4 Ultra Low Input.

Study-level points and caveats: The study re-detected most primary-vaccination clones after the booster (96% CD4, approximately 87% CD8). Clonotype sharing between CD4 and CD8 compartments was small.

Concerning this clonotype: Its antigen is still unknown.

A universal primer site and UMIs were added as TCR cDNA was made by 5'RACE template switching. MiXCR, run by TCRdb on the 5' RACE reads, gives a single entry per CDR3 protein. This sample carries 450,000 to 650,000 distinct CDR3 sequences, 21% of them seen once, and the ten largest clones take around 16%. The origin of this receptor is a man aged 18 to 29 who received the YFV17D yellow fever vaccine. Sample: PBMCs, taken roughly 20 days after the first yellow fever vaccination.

CDR3 coding DNA: TGCAGCGTTGAAGCCGGGGTTTCGGGGGGGGGCGAGGAGACCCAGTACTTC. It encodes CSVEAGVSGGGEETQYF. The chain links TRBV29-1 to TRBJ2-5; 8 nucleotides line up with TRBD2. With 1 base clipped from V and 5 bases from J, the junction kept 15 bases outside the gene matches. This CDR3 region has 17 residues. In germline, CDR1 is SQVTM, CDR2 ANQGSEA.